These 18 T cell receptor beta chains were all obtained from the same sample, sequenced in a study of blood T cell repertoires in COVID-19. The assay was immunoSEQ multiplex PCR, and TCRdb's table has in-frame clones only and misses some. The sample records under 500,000 clones, approximately 90% being singletons. Material for sequencing was PBMCs or T cells enriched from blood (not recorded which). Source of these receptors: a man aged 25 to 45 who had recovered from COVID-19.

The chain couples TRBV7-6 to TRBJ1-1; D may be TRBD1 (6 bases). Between the trimmed V and J ends, which lost 5 bases and 5 bases, there was a span of 18 bases. This CDR3 spans 15 amino acids. Germline V gene sequence: CDR1 SGHVS, CDR2 FNYEAQ. The CDR3 region has the DNA TGTGCCAGCAGCGCAGGGGTGGAGGTCAGGACTGAAGCTTTCTTT. Translation: CASSAGVEVRTEAFF.

The chain uses TRBV2 and TRBJ2-1; D is perhaps TRBD2 (5 bases). Germline values: CDR1 SNHLY, CDR2 FYNNEI. The CDR3 covers 14 residues. Trimming shortened V by 7 bases and J by 3 bases, and 13 bases separated the two germline ends. The CDR3 region is CASKISGFYNEQFF. In nucleotides, the CDR3 is TGTGCCAGCAAAATAAGCGGATTCTACAATGAGCAGTTCTTC.

V and J are TRBV5-4 and TRBJ2-3; 7 nucleotides line up with TRBD1. The CDR3 spans 14 residues. J gave up 2 bases and V 5 bases, and 5 bases lay outside the gene matches. CDR1 and CDR2 (germline): SGHNT, YYREEE (reference sequence). The CDR3 loop reads CASRRTGVTDTQYF. The CDR3, as DNA: TGTGCCAGCAGGCGTACAGGGGTCACAGATACGCAGTATTTT.

V gene TRBV7-7 combines with J gene TRBJ2-5; 16 positions agree with TRBD2. V gave up 5 bases and J gave up 5 bases; unmatched junction bases: 11. This CDR3 comprises 18 residues. In germline, CDR1 is SSHAT, CDR2 FNYEAQ (reference sequence). Here the CDR3 DNA reads TGTGCCAGCAGCAGGGGACTAGCGGGAGGGCCAGGGAGTGAGACCCAGTACTTC. This gives the protein CASSRGLAGGPGSETQYF.

The sample holds one count of this clone. The CDR3 nucleotides read TGCAGCGTTGACACCGAGGGCTACGAGCAGTACTTC. Amino acids: CSVDTEGYEQYF. This chain links TRBV29-1 with TRBJ2-7; a weak D match, TRBD2 (5 bases). This CDR3 is 12 amino acids long. The ends were cut back, 3 bases at V and 3 bases at J, with 9 bases in the middle. The germline CDR1 and CDR2 sequences are SQVTM and ANQGSEA.

The rearrangement joins TRBV5-8 to TRBJ2-3; no clear D gene. The germline V gene encodes CDR1 SGHTS and CDR2 YDEGEE. V lost 0 bases and J lost 2, with 7 bases in between. CDR3 length equals 14 residues. As DNA, the CDR3 is TGTGCCAGCAGCTTGGACTTTTCCACAGATACGCAGTATTTT. Protein product: CASSLDFSTDTQYF.

The CDR3 protein is CASSVAGSENYEQYF. CDR3 DNA: TGTGCCAGCAGCGTAGCAGGTAGCGAGAACTACGAGCAGTACTTC. The chain joins TRBV9 to TRBJ2-7; maybe TRBD2 (5 bases). V was shortened by 0 bases and J by 3 bases, with 13 bases between the two germline ends. Germline lookup yields CDR1 SGDLS and CDR2 YYNGEE. The CDR3 has 15 residues.

The J gene is TRBJ2-1, the V gene TRBV5-1, with 7 bases that match TRBD2. Germline-derived CDR1 and CDR2 are SGHRS and YFSETQ. The CDR3 has 15 residues. V lost 2 bases and J lost 3; bases outside the gene matches: 5. CDR3 protein: CASSFIGEGYNEQFF. Here the CDR3 DNA reads TGCGCCAGCAGCTTCATCGGGGAGGGCTACAATGAGCAGTTCTTC.

The chain recombines TRBV5-1 with TRBJ1-3; TRBD1 agrees at 7 bases. J gave up 4 bases and V 4 bases, and 2 bases lay outside the gene matches. Germline V gives CDR1 SGHRS, CDR2 YFSETQ. The CDR3 is 13 residues long. The CDR3 DNA is TGCGCCAGCAGCCAGGGACAGGGAAACACCATATATTTT. Its protein is CASSQGQGNTIYF.

This sequence joins TRBV6-6 and TRBJ2-7; 9 positions match TRBD1. V dropped 8 bases and J dropped 4; count of bases not matched to a gene: 3. The CDR3 runs to 12 residues. Germline values: CDR1 MNHNY, CDR2 SVGAGI (reference sequence). The CDR3 sequence is CASGQGQYEQYF. As DNA, the CDR3 is TGTGCCAGCGGACAGGGGCAGTACGAGCAGTACTTC.

V and J are TRBV3-1 (or the pseudogene TRBV3-2) and TRBJ2-1; weak D call: TRBD2 (5 bases). The CDR3 sequence is 17 residues long. Germline values: CDR1 LGHDT, CDR2 YNNKEL (reference sequence). Trimming left V 4 bases short and J 7 bases short, with 23 bases between. Written as DNA, the CDR3 is TGTGCCAGCAGCCCTCACCTGACTATGACTACGCGGAATGAGCAGTTCTTC. Amino acid sequence: CASSPHLTMTTRNEQFF.

J is TRBJ2-7 and V is TRBV7-2, with D possibly being TRBD1 (5 bases). Germline V lookup: CDR1 SGHTA, CDR2 FQGNSA. With 3 bases removed from V and 6 bases from J, the gap between germline ends came to 18 bases. The CDR3 loop spans 15 amino acids. CDR3 sequence: CASSFPPGSPSEQYF. The CDR3 DNA is TGTGCCAGCAGCTTCCCCCCAGGGTCCCCCTCCGAGCAGTACTTC.

The CDR3 protein is CASSFSGGTEAFF. CDR3 sequence (DNA): TGTGCCAGCAGTTTCTCAGGGGGCACTGAAGCTTTCTTT. The rearrangement uses TRBV28 and TRBJ1-1; the match to TRBD1 covers 7 bases. V gave up 3 bases and J gave up 4 bases; unmatched junction bases: 2. Germline CDR1 is MDHEN and CDR2 is SYDVKM. There are 13 residues in the CDR3.

The rearrangement joins TRBV6-5 to TRBJ2-7, with unresolved D. CDR1 is MNHEY and CDR2 is SVGAGI in the germline V gene. The CDR3 covers 11 residues. V shed 6 bases and J shed 7 bases, with 10 bases lying between them. CDR3 region: CASRRLWEQYF. In DNA form, the CDR3 reads TGTGCCAGCAGACGACTTTGGGAGCAGTACTTC.

The rearrangement uses TRBV3-1 (or the pseudogene TRBV3-2) and TRBJ1-1; D gene unclear. Germline CDR1 LGHDT, CDR2 YNNKEL (reference sequence). The V gene lost 1 base and the J gene lost 4 bases, with 7 bases spanning the gap. The CDR3 runs 13 residues. The CDR3 region has the DNA TGTGCCAGCAGCCAAGTCAGCGCCACTGAAGCTTTCTTT. As protein: CASSQVSATEAFF.

The CDR3 DNA sequence: TGTGCCAGCAGGCATGGGAGCCATAAAGTCACCGGGGAGCTGTTTTTT. Translating it yields CASRHGSHKVTGELFF. V is TRBV6-6 and J is TRBJ2-2; tentatively, D is TRBD2 (5 bases). This CDR3 spans 16 amino acids. In germline, CDR1 is MNHNY, CDR2 SVGAGI (reference sequence). V was shortened by 6 bases and J by 4 bases, with 18 bases between the two germline ends.

The genes are TRBV27 and TRBJ2-3; 14 positions agree with TRBD2. CDR1 MNHEY and CDR2 SMNVEV come from the germline V gene (reference sequence). V was pared by 6 bases and J by 6 bases, with 11 bases of the junction left unmatched. The CDR3 covers 17 residues. The CDR3 loop is CASSPGLAGESADTQYF. As DNA, the CDR3 is TGTGCCAGCAGCCCGGGACTAGCGGGAGAATCGGCCGATACGCAGTATTTT.

V is TRBV18 and J is TRBJ2-2; D is perhaps TRBD1 (6 bases). The V and J ends lost 2 bases and 0 bases respectively, with 10 bases between them. Germline V lookup: CDR1 KGHSH, CDR2 LQKENI. CDR3 length equals 16 residues. The CDR3 DNA sequence: TGTGCCAGCTCACCAAGGACAGCTCCGAACACCGGGGAGCTGTTTTTT. The encoded protein is CASSPRTAPNTGELFF.